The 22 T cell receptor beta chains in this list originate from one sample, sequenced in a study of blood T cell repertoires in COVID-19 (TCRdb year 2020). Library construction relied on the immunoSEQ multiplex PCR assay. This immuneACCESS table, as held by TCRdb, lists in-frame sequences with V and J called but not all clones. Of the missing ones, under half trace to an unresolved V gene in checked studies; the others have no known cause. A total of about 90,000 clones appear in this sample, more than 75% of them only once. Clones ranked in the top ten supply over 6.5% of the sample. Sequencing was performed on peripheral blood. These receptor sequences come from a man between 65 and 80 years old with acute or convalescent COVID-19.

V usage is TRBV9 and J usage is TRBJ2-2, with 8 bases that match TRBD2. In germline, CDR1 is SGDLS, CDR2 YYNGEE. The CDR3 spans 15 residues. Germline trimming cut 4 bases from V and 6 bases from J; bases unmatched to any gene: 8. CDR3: CASSYRAGDAGELFF. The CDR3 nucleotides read TGTGCCAGCAGCTATAGAGCGGGAGATGCCGGGGAGCTGTTTTTT. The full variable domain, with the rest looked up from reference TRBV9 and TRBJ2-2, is DSGVTQTPKHLITATGQRVTLRCSPRSGDLSVYWYQQSLDQGLQFLIQYYNGEERAKGNILERFSAQQFPDLHSELNLSSLELGDSALYFCASSYRAGDAGELFFGEGSRLTVL.

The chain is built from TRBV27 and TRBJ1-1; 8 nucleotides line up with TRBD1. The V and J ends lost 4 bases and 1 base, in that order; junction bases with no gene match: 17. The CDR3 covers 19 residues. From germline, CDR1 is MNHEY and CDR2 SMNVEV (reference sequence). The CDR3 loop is CASSSAVGGTGRENTEAFF. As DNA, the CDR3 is TGTGCCAGCAGTTCCGCCGTGGGAGGGACAGGTCGAGAGAACACTGAAGCTTTCTTT.

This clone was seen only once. In DNA, the CDR3 is TGTGCCAGCAGTTTCCCGAGAATTAGCAATCAGCCCCAGCATTTT. This encodes CASSFPRISNQPQHF. This sequence joins TRBV6-5 and TRBJ1-5; D gene unclear. The CDR3 is 15 amino acids. Germline CDR1 is MNHEY and CDR2 is SVGAGI. The V end was cut by 4 bases, the J end by 0 bases, with 10 bases between.

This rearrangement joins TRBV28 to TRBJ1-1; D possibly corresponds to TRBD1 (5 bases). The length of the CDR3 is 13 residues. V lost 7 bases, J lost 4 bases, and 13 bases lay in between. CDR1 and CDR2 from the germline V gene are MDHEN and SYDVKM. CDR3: CASKEGRGTEAFF. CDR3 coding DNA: TGTGCCAGCAAGGAGGGGCGAGGCACTGAAGCTTTCTTT.

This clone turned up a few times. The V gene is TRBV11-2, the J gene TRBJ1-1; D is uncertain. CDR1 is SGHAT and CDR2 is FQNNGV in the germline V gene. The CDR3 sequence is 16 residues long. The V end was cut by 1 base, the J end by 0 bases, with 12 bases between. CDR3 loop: CASSLAFAGLNTEAFF. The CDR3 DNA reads TGTGCCAGCAGCTTAGCGTTCGCGGGGTTGAACACTGAAGCTTTCTTT.

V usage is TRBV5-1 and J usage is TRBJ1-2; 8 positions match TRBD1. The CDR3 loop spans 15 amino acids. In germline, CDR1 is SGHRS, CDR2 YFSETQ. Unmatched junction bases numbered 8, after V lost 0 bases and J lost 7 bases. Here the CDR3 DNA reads TGCGCCAGCAGCTTGGTGGGACAGGTCGGGTTTGGCTACACCTTC. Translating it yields CASSLVGQVGFGYTF.

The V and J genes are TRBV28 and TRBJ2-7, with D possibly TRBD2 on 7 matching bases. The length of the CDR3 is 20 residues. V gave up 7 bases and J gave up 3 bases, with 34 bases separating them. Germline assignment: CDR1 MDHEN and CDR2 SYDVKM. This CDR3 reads CASTIGGVGVSGTTYYEQYF. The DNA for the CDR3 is TGTGCCAGCACCATAGGGGGGGTCGGAGTAAGCGGGACTACCTACTACGAGCAGTACTTC.

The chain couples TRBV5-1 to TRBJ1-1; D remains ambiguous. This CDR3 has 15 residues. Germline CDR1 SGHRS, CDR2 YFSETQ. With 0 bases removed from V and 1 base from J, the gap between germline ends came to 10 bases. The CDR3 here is CASSLEAGPNTEAFF. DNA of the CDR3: TGCGCCAGCAGCTTGGAGGCAGGCCCGAACACTGAAGCTTTCTTT. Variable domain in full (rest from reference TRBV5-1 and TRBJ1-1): KAGVTQTPRYLIKTRGQQVTLSCSPISGHRSVSWYQQTPGQGLQFLFEYFSETQRNKGNFPGRFSGRQFSNSRSEMNVSTLELGDSALYLCASSLEAGPNTEAFFGQGTRLTVV.

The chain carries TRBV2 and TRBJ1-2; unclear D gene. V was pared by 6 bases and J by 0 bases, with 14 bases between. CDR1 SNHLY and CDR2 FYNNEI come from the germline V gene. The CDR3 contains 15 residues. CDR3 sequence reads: CASRFNSPPNYGYTF. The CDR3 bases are TGTGCCAGCAGGTTCAACAGTCCTCCTAACTATGGCTACACCTTC.

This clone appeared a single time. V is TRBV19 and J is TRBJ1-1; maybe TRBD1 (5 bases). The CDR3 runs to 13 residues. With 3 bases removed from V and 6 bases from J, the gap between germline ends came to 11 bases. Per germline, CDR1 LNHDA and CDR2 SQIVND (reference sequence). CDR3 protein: CASSISGTPEAFF. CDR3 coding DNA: TGTGCCAGTAGTATTTCGGGGACTCCTGAAGCTTTCTTT. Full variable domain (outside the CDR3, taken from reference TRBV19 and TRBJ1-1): DGGITQSPKYLFRKEGQNVTLSCEQNLNHDAMYWYRQDPGQGLRLIYYSQIVNDFQKGDIAEGYSVSREKKESFPLTVTSAQKNPTAFYLCASSISGTPEAFFGQGTRLTVV.

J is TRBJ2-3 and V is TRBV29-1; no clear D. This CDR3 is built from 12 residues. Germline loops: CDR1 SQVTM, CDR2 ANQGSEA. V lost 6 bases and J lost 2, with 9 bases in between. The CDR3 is CSVFSITDTQYF. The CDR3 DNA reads TGCAGCGTGTTTTCAATCACAGATACGCAGTATTTT.

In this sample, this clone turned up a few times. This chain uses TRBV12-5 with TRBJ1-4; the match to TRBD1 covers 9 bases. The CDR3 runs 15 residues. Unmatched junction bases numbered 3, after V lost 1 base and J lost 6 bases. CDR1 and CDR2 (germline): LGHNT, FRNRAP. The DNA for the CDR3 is TGTGCTAGTGGTTTGGCCGGGACAGGGTATGAAAAACTGTTTTTT. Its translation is CASGLAGTGYEKLFF.

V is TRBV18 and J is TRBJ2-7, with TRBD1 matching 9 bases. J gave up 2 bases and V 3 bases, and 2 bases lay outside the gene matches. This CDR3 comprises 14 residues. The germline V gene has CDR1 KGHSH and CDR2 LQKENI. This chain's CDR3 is CASSPTGGTYEQYF. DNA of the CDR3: TGTGCCAGCTCACCGACAGGGGGTACCTACGAGCAGTACTTC.

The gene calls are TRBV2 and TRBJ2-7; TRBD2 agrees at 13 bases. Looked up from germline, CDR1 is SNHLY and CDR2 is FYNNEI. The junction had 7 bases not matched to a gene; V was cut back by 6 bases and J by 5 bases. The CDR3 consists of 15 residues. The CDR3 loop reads CASSDQLAGGDEQYF. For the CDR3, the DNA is TGTGCCAGCAGCGATCAACTAGCGGGAGGGGACGAGCAGTACTTC.

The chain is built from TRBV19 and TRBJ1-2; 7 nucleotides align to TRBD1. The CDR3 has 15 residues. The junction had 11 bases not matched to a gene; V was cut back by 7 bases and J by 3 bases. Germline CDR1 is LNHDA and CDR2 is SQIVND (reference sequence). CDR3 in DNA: TGTGCCAGTACTTCAAACAGGGGACGTTACTATGGCTACACCTTC. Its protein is CASTSNRGRYYGYTF.

The CDR3 DNA follows: TGTGCCATCAACGATGGACAGGGAACCTACGAGCAGTACTTC. This translates into CAINDGQGTYEQYF. This sequence joins TRBV10-3 and TRBJ2-7; TRBD1 aligns across 8 bases. The ends lost 7 bases at V and 2 bases at J; junction bases unmatched: 7. Germline V gene data show CDR1 as ENHRY and CDR2 as SYGVKD. This CDR3 region has 14 residues.

The CDR3 region is CASSETGVGYTF. In nucleotides, the CDR3 is TGTGCCAGCAGCGAGACAGGGGTAGGCTACACCTTC. The genes are TRBV2 and TRBJ1-2, with 8 positions matching TRBD1. The CDR3 extends over 12 amino acids. Trimming cost V 6 bases and J 8 bases; bases outside gene matches: 5. The germline CDR1 and CDR2 sequences are SNHLY and FYNNEI. The full variable domain, with the rest looked up from reference TRBV2 and TRBJ1-2, is EPEVTQTPSHQVTQMGQEVILRCVPISNHLYFYWYRQILGQKVEFLVSFYNNEISEKSEIFDDQFSVERPDGSNFTLKIRSTKLEDSAMYFCASSETGVGYTFGSGTRLTVV.

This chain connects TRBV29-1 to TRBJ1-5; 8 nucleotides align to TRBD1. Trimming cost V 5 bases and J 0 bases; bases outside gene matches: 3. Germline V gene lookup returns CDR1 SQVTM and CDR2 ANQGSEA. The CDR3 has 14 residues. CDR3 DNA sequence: TGCAGCGTTATAGGACAGGGTAGCAATCAGCCCCAGCATTTT. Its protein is CSVIGQGSNQPQHF. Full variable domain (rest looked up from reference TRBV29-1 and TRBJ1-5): SAVISQKPSRDICQRGTSLTIQCQVDSQVTMMFWYRQQPGQSLTLIATANQGSEATYESGFVIDKFPISRPNLTFSTLTVSNMSPEDSSIYLCSVIGQGSNQPQHFGDGTRLSIL.

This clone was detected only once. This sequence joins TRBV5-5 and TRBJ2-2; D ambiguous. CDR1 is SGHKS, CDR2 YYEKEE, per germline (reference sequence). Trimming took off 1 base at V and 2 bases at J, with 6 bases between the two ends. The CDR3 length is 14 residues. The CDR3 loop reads CASSLLVNTGELFF. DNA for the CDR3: TGTGCCAGCAGCTTGTTAGTAAACACCGGGGAGCTGTTTTTT.

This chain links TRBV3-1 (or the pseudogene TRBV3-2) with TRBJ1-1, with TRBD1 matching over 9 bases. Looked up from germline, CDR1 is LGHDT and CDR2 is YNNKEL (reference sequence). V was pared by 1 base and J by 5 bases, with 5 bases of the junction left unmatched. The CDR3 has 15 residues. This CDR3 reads CASSQGTGGPTEAFF. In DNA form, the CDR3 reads TGTGCCAGCAGCCAAGGCACAGGGGGCCCGACTGAAGCTTTCTTT.

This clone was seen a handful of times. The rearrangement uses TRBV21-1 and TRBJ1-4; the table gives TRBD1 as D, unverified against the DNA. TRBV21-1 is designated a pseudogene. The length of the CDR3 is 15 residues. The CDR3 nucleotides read TGTGCCAGCAGCGAAAGGGGTCCGCCAAATGAAAAACTGTTTTTT. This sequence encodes CASSERGPPNEKLFF.

The CDR3 loop is CASSPTTGKGTEAFF. The CDR3 nucleotides read TGTGCCAGCAGTCCCACCACAGGGAAGGGGACTGAAGCTTTCTTT. The chain employs TRBV25-1 and TRBJ1-1, with a possible D match to TRBD1 (6 bases). The CDR3 has 15 amino acids. Germline V lookup: CDR1 MGHDK, CDR2 SYGVNS. Trimming took 5 bases from V and 5 from J, leaving 18 bases between them. Full variable domain (missing parts from reference TRBV25-1 and TRBJ1-1): EADIYQTPRYLVIGTGKKITLECSQTMGHDKMYWYQQDPGMELHLIHYSYGVNSTEKGDLSSESTVSRIRTEHFPLTLESARPSHTSQYLCASSPTTGKGTEAFFGQGTRLTVV.